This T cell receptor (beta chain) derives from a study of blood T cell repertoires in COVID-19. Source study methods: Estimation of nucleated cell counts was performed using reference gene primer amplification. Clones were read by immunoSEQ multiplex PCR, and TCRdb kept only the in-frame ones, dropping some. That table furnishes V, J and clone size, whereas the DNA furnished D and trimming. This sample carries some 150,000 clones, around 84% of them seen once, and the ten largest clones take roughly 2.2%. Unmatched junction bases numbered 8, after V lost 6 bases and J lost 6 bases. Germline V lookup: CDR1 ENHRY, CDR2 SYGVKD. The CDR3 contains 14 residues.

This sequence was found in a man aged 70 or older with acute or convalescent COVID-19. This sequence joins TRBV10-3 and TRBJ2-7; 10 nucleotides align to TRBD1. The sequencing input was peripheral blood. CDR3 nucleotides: TGTGCCATCAGCGGGACAGGGGATGGTAGCGAGCAGTACTTC. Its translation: CAISGTGDGSEQYF.